What follows are 30 T cell receptor beta chains derived from one specimen sequenced in a study of blood T cells in healthy people across ages (dated by TCRdb to the mid-2010s). Library creation used 5' RACE. Sequencing used an Illumina HiSeq 2500. The second PCR ran for roughly 7 to 12 cycles and used a J-beta primer mix along with a sample-barcoded 5' primer. Clones were called with MiXCR by TCRdb after fastp trimmed the public reads at Q25, and only in-frame beta chains were retained. One record per CDR3 amino acid sequence lists the most common genes and DNA. Within this sample are approximately 800,000 distinct CDR3 sequences, with roughly 64% of them counted one time only. Of the sample, 20% to 25% is held by the ten largest clones. The sequenced sample was blood. These receptors originate from a man under 40 in good health.

This chain links TRBV27 with TRBJ1-2; TRBD1 agrees at 7 bases. Looked up from germline, CDR1 is MNHEY and CDR2 is SMNVEV (reference sequence). With 5 bases clipped from V and 6 bases from J, the junction kept 9 bases outside the gene matches. CDR3 length: 14 residues. In DNA, the CDR3 is TGTGCCAGCAGTCTCAGGGGGTTGAGGGATGGCTACACCTTC. Amino acids: CASSLRGLRDGYTF.

The rearrangement links TRBV30 to TRBJ2-1; D is ambiguous. Looked up from germline, CDR1 is GTSNPN and CDR2 is SVGIG (reference sequence). Trimming shortened V by 3 bases and J by 2 bases, and 11 bases separated the two germline ends. The CDR3 totals 14 residues. CDR3 residues: CAWRGLRTYNEQFF. The CDR3 DNA follows: TGTGCCTGGAGGGGTCTCAGAACCTACAATGAGCAGTTCTTC.

The chain employs TRBV20-1 and TRBJ2-4, with 7 bases identical to TRBD1. After removal of 0 bases from V and 15 bases from J, the junction contained 14 bases not matched to a gene. The CDR3 totals 14 residues. Germline V gene lookup returns CDR1 DFQATT and CDR2 SNEGSKA (reference sequence). This CDR3 reads CSARDRQGVGDRYF. The CDR3 DNA reads TGCAGTGCTAGAGATCGACAGGGAGTTGGAGATAGGTACTTC.

The rearrangement uses TRBV2 and TRBJ1-6; possible D gene TRBD1, 6 bases. The CDR3 consists of 12 residues. Germline CDR1 is SNHLY and CDR2 is FYNNEI. With 11 bases removed from V and 8 bases from J, the gap between germline ends came to 13 bases. The CDR3 nucleotides read TGTGCCCGGGGACAAGGCGATTCACCCCTCCACTTT. It encodes CARGQGDSPLHF. The variable domain in full, completed from reference TRBV2 and TRBJ1-6, reads EPEVTQTPSHQVTQMGQEVILRCVPISNHLYFYWYRQILGQKVEFLVSFYNNEISEKSEIFDDQFSVERPDGSNFTLKIRSTKLEDSAMYFCARGQGDSPLHFGNGTRLTVT.

This clonotype was found once. This chain uses TRBV7-9 with TRBJ2-4; D is ambiguous. Germline assignment: CDR1 SEHNR and CDR2 FQNEAQ (reference sequence). Trimming took off 5 bases at V and 1 base at J, with 12 bases between the two ends. The CDR3 spans 15 residues. The CDR3 reads CASSPWPGAKNIQYF. Written as DNA, the CDR3 is TGTGCCAGCAGCCCTTGGCCCGGGGCCAAAAACATTCAGTACTTC.

The chain has TRBV11-2 and TRBJ2-7; 7 bases are shared with TRBD1. The CDR3 spans 16 residues. Trimming took 5 bases from V and 5 from J; bases not matched to a gene: 15. CDR1 SGHAT and CDR2 FQNNGV come from the germline V gene. The CDR3 loop is CASSPHRGWGLDEQYF. The CDR3 DNA sequence: TGTGCCAGCAGCCCACACAGGGGTTGGGGATTGGACGAGCAGTACTTC.

This chain links TRBV4-1 with TRBJ2-7; the D gene is possibly TRBD2 (5 bases). V shed 0 bases and J shed 6 bases, with 9 bases lying between them. CDR3 length: 13 amino acids. In germline, CDR1 is MGHRA, CDR2 YSYEKL. The CDR3 loop reads CASSQEGEVEQYF. CDR3 coding DNA: TGCGCCAGCAGCCAAGAGGGAGAGGTCGAGCAGTACTTC.

This clonotype has only one observation. The J gene is TRBJ2-1, the V gene TRBV11-1, with D possibly being TRBD2 (6 bases). This CDR3 region has 15 residues. Germline V gives CDR1 SGHAT, CDR2 FQDESV (reference sequence). Trimming took 1 base from V and 2 from J, leaving 9 bases between them. The CDR3 spells CASSLDASAYNEQFF. DNA for the CDR3: TGTGCCAGCAGCTTAGACGCTAGCGCCTACAATGAGCAGTTCTTC.

The V gene is TRBV27, the J gene TRBJ1-1; a weak D match, TRBD1 (5 bases). Trimming took off 6 bases at V and 1 base at J, with 12 bases between the two ends. CDR3 length equals 14 residues. Germline V gene sequence: CDR1 MNHEY, CDR2 SMNVEV (reference sequence). The chain's CDR3 is CASRDGTSNTEAFF. The CDR3 DNA sequence: TGTGCCAGCAGAGATGGGACTTCGAACACTGAAGCTTTCTTT.

Details on this clonotype: The germline gene is not matched at one end of the junction; a read error may be the cause. The chain links TRBV6-2 or TRBV6-3 to TRBJ2-7; perhaps TRBD1 as D (6 bases). In germline, CDR1 is MNHEY, CDR2 SVGEGT. The CDR3 has 16 residues. The chain's CDR3 is CAGSSPWGTPSYEQYF. In DNA, the CDR3 is TGTGCCGGCAGTTCCCCGTGGGGGACACCCTCCTACGAGCAGTACTTC.

This clonotype has only a few counts. V usage is TRBV27 and J usage is TRBJ2-7; D is possibly TRBD2 (6 bases). Germline CDR1 is MNHEY and CDR2 is SMNVEV (reference sequence). This CDR3 is built from 15 residues. V dropped 2 bases and J dropped 1 base, with 12 bases sitting between them. The CDR3: CASSLLSGRSYEQYF. CDR3 DNA: TGTGCCAGCAGTTTACTGAGCGGGCGGTCCTACGAGCAGTACTTC.

The rearrangement joins TRBV7-9 to TRBJ2-5, with D perhaps given as TRBD1 or TRBD2 (6 bases each). Per germline, CDR1 SEHNR and CDR2 FQNEAQ (reference sequence). The CDR3 covers 14 residues. V was trimmed by 6 bases and J by 4 bases, leaving 15 bases between them. The CDR3 sequence: CASSFPGAGETQYF. CDR3 nucleotides: TGTGCCAGCAGTTTCCCGGGGGCCGGAGAGACCCAGTACTTC.

V gene TRBV2 combines with J gene TRBJ1-2; a weak D match, TRBD1 (5 bases). Germline V gene lookup returns CDR1 SNHLY and CDR2 FYNNEI. The CDR3 covers 15 residues. Trimming pared 4 bases from V and 5 bases from J, leaving 17 bases between. This CDR3 reads CASSGDQGFGYGYTF. CDR3 DNA: TGTGCCAGCAGTGGGGATCAGGGTTTTGGGTATGGCTACACCTTC.

This clonotype was detected only a few times. The genes are TRBV18 and TRBJ2-7, with D tentatively TRBD2 (5 bases). The CDR3 is 12 amino acids. Trimming took 5 bases from V and 2 from J, leaving 7 bases between them. CDR1 is KGHSH and CDR2 is LQKENI in the germline V gene. CDR3 sequence (DNA): TGTGCCAGCTCAACCGGGGCCTACGAGCAGTACTTC. Protein: CASSTGAYEQYF. The full variable domain, rest sourced from reference TRBV18 and TRBJ2-7, is NAGVMQNPRHLVRRRGQEARLRCSPMKGHSHVYWYRQLPEEGLKFMVYLQKENIIDESGMPKERFSAEFPKEGPSILRIQQVVRGDSAAYFCASSTGAYEQYFGPGTRLTVT.

This sequence joins TRBV7-2 and TRBJ1-2, with D perhaps matching TRBD1 (5 bases). This CDR3 is 18 amino acids long. Germline V lookup: CDR1 SGHTA, CDR2 FQGNSA. Trimming stripped 6 bases from V and 3 bases from J, with 26 bases between. In nucleotides, the CDR3 is TGTGCCAGCAGTCTTGAAGCAGGGTCCCCCTTCTCCGACTATGGCTACACCTTC. Encoded protein: CASSLEAGSPFSDYGYTF.

The chain employs TRBV30 and TRBJ2-6; D remains ambiguous. Looked up from germline, CDR1 is GTSNPN and CDR2 is SVGIG (reference sequence). The CDR3 consists of 14 residues. V shed 1 base and J shed 0 bases, with 4 bases lying between them. CDR3 bases: TGTGCCTGGAGTGCCGGCTCTGGGGCCAACGTCCTGACTTTC. Its protein is CAWSAGSGANVLTF.

V is TRBV29-1 and J is TRBJ2-1, with 10 bases fitting TRBD2. V lost 4 bases, J lost 6 bases, and 3 bases stayed unmatched. Germline V gene sequence: CDR1 SQVTM, CDR2 ANQGSEA. CDR3 length: 13 residues. CDR3 sequence reads: CSVAWTSGNEQFF. CDR3 DNA: TGCAGCGTTGCCTGGACTAGCGGCAATGAGCAGTTCTTC.

This clonotype was recorded many times. The genes are TRBV12-3 or TRBV12-4 and TRBJ1-2, with a tentative D call TRBD1 (6 bases). The V gene lost 5 bases and the J gene lost 2 bases, with 6 bases spanning the gap. CDR3 size: 12 residues. CDR3 coding DNA: TGTGCCAGCAGTCAGGGGAACTATGGCTACACCTTC. As protein: CASSQGNYGYTF.

The chain joins TRBV4-2 to TRBJ2-7, with D perhaps TRBD1 (5 bases). V lost 0 bases to trimming and J lost 6 bases, with 9 bases between them. Germline V gene data show CDR1 as LGHNA and CDR2 as YNFKEQ. The CDR3 length is 13 residues. The CDR3 DNA reads TGTGCCAGCAGCCAAGAAGGGCAGGGCGAGCAGTACTTC. Translation gives CASSQEGQGEQYF.

This sequence joins TRBV7-9 and TRBJ2-7, with D perhaps TRBD1 (5 bases). The DNA end is a closer match to TRBJ2-5, so the J assignment may be wrong. The germline CDR1 and CDR2 sequences are SEHNR and FQNEAQ (reference sequence). This CDR3 spans 13 amino acids. The CDR3 DNA is TGTGCCAGCAGCTCTAGACAGCGAGAGACCCAGTACTTC. Translation: CASSSRQRETQYF.

This clonotype was seen only once. V gene TRBV15 combines with J gene TRBJ2-1, with TRBD1 identical over 10 bases. J was trimmed by 7 bases and V by 5 bases; bases with no gene match: 5. CDR1 and CDR2 (germline): LNHNV, YYDKDF (reference sequence). This CDR3 contains 14 residues. CDR3 sequence (DNA): TGTGCCACCAGCGGGACAGGGGAAATGAATGAGCAGTTCTTC. Its protein is CATSGTGEMNEQFF. Complete variable domain (other parts from reference TRBV15 and TRBJ2-1): DAMVIQNPRYQVTQFGKPVTLSCSQTLNHNVMYWYQQKSSQAPKLLFHYYDKDFNNEADTPDNFQSRRPNTSFCFLDIRSPGLGDTAMYLCATSGTGEMNEQFFGPGTRLTVL.

This clonotype was detected a few times. V gene TRBV7-9 combines with J gene TRBJ2-5; D perhaps matches TRBD2 (5 bases). The end of the DNA fits TRBJ2-7 better, so the J call may be wrong. The germline V gene has CDR1 SEHNR and CDR2 FQNEAQ (reference sequence). The CDR3 has 12 amino acids. The CDR3 nucleotides are TGTGCCAGCACCGATGGCGGGTACGAGCAGTACTTC. As protein: CASTDGGYEQYF.

In regard to this clonotype: One end of the junction varies from germline; a read error may be responsible. The chain links TRBV4-2 to TRBJ2-3; TRBD1 might be the D (6 bases). The length of the CDR3 is 16 residues. Germline lookup yields CDR1 LGHNA and CDR2 YNFKEQ. The chain's CDR3 is CASGQEEGDRSDTQYF. The CDR3 nucleotides are TGTGCCAGCGGCCAAGAAGAAGGCGACAGGTCAGATACGCAGTATTTT.

The rearrangement uses TRBV29-1 and TRBJ2-1; no firm D call. Germline assignment: CDR1 SQVTM and CDR2 ANQGSEA. V dropped 4 bases and J dropped 6 bases, with 10 bases sitting between them. The CDR3 runs 12 residues. CDR3 sequence reads: CSVGGLGNEQFF. The DNA for the CDR3 is TGCAGCGTTGGTGGATTGGGCAATGAGCAGTTCTTC.

The V and J genes are TRBV6-2 or TRBV6-3 and TRBJ2-1, with 8 positions matching TRBD2. This CDR3 has 14 amino acids. The junction had 10 bases not matched to a gene; V was cut back by 7 bases and J by 8 bases. Germline assignment: CDR1 MNHEY and CDR2 SVGEGT. CDR3 protein: CASTYGTSIYEQFF. The CDR3 nucleotides read TGTGCCAGCACCTACGGGACTAGTATCTATGAGCAGTTCTTC.

The chain is built from TRBV7-2 and TRBJ1-2, with unresolved D. The CDR3 is 15 amino acids. The germline V gene has CDR1 SGHTA and CDR2 FQGNSA. The V gene lost 0 bases and the J gene lost 4 bases, with 12 bases spanning the gap. The CDR3 DNA reads TGTGCCAGCAGCTTAGCAACCACTACGCGCTATGGCTACACCTTC. Amino acids: CASSLATTTRYGYTF.

This clonotype appeared a few times. The chain employs TRBV7-2 and TRBJ2-1, with 9 positions matching TRBD1. The CDR3 has 15 amino acids. V shed 1 base and J 6 bases; nucleotides not matched to a gene: 4. CDR1 and CDR2 (germline): SGHTA, FQGNSA. Here the CDR3 DNA reads TGTGCCAGCAGCTTAGTACAGGGGGCGTTCAATGAGCAGTTCTTC. This translates into CASSLVQGAFNEQFF.

This rearrangement joins TRBV4-2 to TRBJ1-6, with a possible D match to TRBD1 (6 bases). The germline V and J ends were trimmed by 1 base and 1 base, with 14 bases remaining between them. Germline CDR1 reads LGHNA; CDR2 reads YNFKEQ. This CDR3 has 18 amino acids. The CDR3, as DNA: TGTGCCAGCAGCCAAGCCGCAGGGGAATGGTCCTATAATTCACCCCTCCACTTT. This gives the protein CASSQAAGEWSYNSPLHF.

The chain employs TRBV30 and TRBJ2-4; no clear D. The CDR3 totals 15 residues. Germline lookup yields CDR1 GTSNPN and CDR2 SVGIG (reference sequence). Trimming pared 0 bases from V and 0 bases from J, leaving 9 bases between. The CDR3 DNA is TGTGCCTGGAGTGTATCAGAGCTAGCCAAAAACATTCAGTACTTC. Encoded protein: CAWSVSELAKNIQYF.

This clonotype was found many times. This rearrangement joins TRBV19 to TRBJ2-1, with 9 bases aligning to TRBD1. Unmatched junction bases numbered 6, after V lost 6 bases and J lost 6 bases. CDR3 size: 14 residues. Germline CDR1 LNHDA, CDR2 SQIVND (reference sequence). CDR3 sequence: CASRTGGSINEQFF. In DNA, the CDR3 is TGTGCCAGTAGGACAGGGGGGAGCATCAATGAGCAGTTCTTC.